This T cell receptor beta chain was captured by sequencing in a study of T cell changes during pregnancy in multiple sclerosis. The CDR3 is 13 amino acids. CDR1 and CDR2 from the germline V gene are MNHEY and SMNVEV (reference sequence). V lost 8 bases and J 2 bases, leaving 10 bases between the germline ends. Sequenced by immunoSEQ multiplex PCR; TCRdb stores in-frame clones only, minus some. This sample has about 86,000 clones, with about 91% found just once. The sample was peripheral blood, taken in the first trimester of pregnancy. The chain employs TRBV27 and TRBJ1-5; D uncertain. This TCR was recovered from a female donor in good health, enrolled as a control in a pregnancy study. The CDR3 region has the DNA TGTGCCAGCTCAGGCGGGGGCAATCAGCCCCAGCATTTT. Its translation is CASSGGGNQPQHF.